This TCR beta chain was observed in a study of beta chain features in type 1 diabetes. Across the whole study: Examination spanned roughly 110 million sorted cells from all samples.

In all sorted populations, purity surpassed 95%. V lost 0 bases, J lost 4 bases, and 2 bases stayed unmatched. This CDR3 spans 15 amino acids. Germline V CDR1 and CDR2: SGHNT, YYREEE (reference sequence). This clone was seen a handful of times. Its target is not known. Additional DNA sequences in this sample encode the identical CDR3. Whole-study findings and limits: A definitive answer on HLA type influencing TCRB rearrangement was not reached here. Sampled from patients, naive, central memory and Treg TCRB repertoires appeared more similar than those sampled from healthy donors.

As every portion of the isolated RNA was reverse transcribed, the sequencing read expressed TCRB transcripts. The data were produced by immunoSEQ multiplex PCR, yet TCRdb's version contains in-frame clones alone and is incomplete. This table has roughly 130,000 clones, nearly 9.5% appearing once. Sequenced sample: central memory CD4+ T cells from blood. The TCR sequence derives from a man aged 18 to 29 in good health. V usage is TRBV5-4 and J usage is TRBJ2-7; 12 nucleotides agree with TRBD1. The CDR3 region is CASSLGGQGAYEQYF. CDR3 coding DNA: TGTGCCAGCAGCTTGGGGGGACAGGGGGCTTACGAGCAGTACTTC.